Below are 30 T cell receptor beta chains sequenced from a single sample in a study of vaccination and CD4 T cells after COVID-19. Cultured CD4+ T cells had their DNA profiled by the Oncomine TCR Beta short-read assay. One entry per CDR3 protein results from TCRdb running MiXCR on the PCR reads. The sample records some 10,000 distinct CDR3 sequences, roughly 70% being singletons. Antigens of these TCRs are unknown. Treatment noted: approximately 10-day PBMC culture with coronavirus spike peptide pools or control peptides (ViraFEST assay). The sample taken for sequencing was CD4+ T cells from blood, cultured in vitro. The source of these receptors is a human donor who had recovered from COVID-19.

The chain joins TRBV27 to TRBJ2-3; D unclear. Trimming pared 0 bases from V and 1 base from J, leaving 11 bases between. The CDR3 has 16 amino acids. Germline V gene sequence: CDR1 MNHEY, CDR2 SMNVEV (reference sequence). The CDR3 nucleotides read TGTGCCAGCAGTTTATCACCCCGACGTGGCACAGATACGCAGTATTTT. Amino acids: CASSLSPRRGTDTQYF.

The genes are TRBV20-1 and TRBJ2-5; 8 nucleotides align to TRBD2. CDR1 and CDR2 (germline): DFQATT, SNEGSKA (reference sequence). The V and J ends lost 4 bases and 1 base, in that order; junction bases with no gene match: 5. The CDR3 runs 14 residues. The CDR3: CSATDSGGQETQYF. Here the CDR3 DNA reads TGCAGTGCTACCGACAGCGGGGGCCAAGAGACCCAGTACTTC.

The CDR3 loop is CASSLEGLAGAPSRGVQYF. CDR3 in DNA: TGTGCCAGCAGCTTAGAAGGGCTAGCGGGGGCCCCTTCCAGGGGGGTGCAGTATTTT. This chain connects TRBV7-9 to TRBJ2-3, with 10 bases identical to TRBD2. The CDR3 consists of 19 residues. Germline trimming cut 1 base from V and 11 bases from J; bases unmatched to any gene: 21. The germline CDR1 and CDR2 sequences are SEHNR and FQNEAQ (reference sequence).

The chain couples TRBV6-5 to TRBJ2-1; D perhaps matches TRBD2 (5 bases). V was clipped by 4 bases and J by 4 bases, with 8 bases between them. The CDR3 is 13 residues long. The V gene's germline CDR1 is MNHEY and CDR2 SVGAGI. CDR3 region: CASSSDLYNEQFF. CDR3 bases: TGTGCCAGCAGTTCGGACTTATACAATGAGCAGTTCTTC.

This clonotype was observed a handful of times. This chain joins TRBV5-4 and TRBJ1-1, with no clear D. V gave up 2 bases and J gave up 2 bases, with 13 bases separating them. The CDR3 runs 15 residues. Per germline, CDR1 SGHNT and CDR2 YYREEE (reference sequence). This chain's CDR3 is CASSFGADLNTEAFF. Here the CDR3 DNA reads TGTGCCAGCAGCTTTGGTGCCGACCTAAACACTGAAGCTTTCTTT.

The CDR3 sequence: CASSPRPGELFF. The CDR3 DNA sequence: TGTGCCAGCTCACCACGTCCAGGGGAACTGTTTTTT. The gene calls are TRBV18 and TRBJ1-4; a weak D match, TRBD1 (6 bases). Germline CDR1 KGHSH, CDR2 LQKENI. CDR3 size: 12 residues. Trimming stripped 1 base from V and 12 bases from J, with 9 bases between.

This chain links TRBV19 with TRBJ1-5; 10 bases are shared with TRBD1. V gave up 6 bases and J gave up 2 bases; unmatched junction bases: 4. CDR1 and CDR2 from the germline V gene are LNHDA and SQIVND (reference sequence). This CDR3 has 15 residues. CDR3 coding DNA: TGTGCCAGTAGAAGGGACAGGGGAGGCAATCAGCCCCAGCATTTT. It yields the protein CASRRDRGGNQPQHF. Using reference TRBV19 and TRBJ1-5 for the parts outside the CDR3, the full variable domain is DGGITQSPKYLFRKEGQNVTLSCEQNLNHDAMYWYRQDPGQGLRLIYYSQIVNDFQKGDIAEGYSVSREKKESFPLTVTSAQKNPTAFYLCASRRDRGGNQPQHFGDGTRLSIL.

The genes are TRBV12-3 or TRBV12-4 and TRBJ1-1, with TRBD1 matching 7 bases. This CDR3 has 14 residues. V dropped 7 bases and J dropped 1; count of bases not matched to a gene: 6. The CDR3 DNA is TGTGCCAGCAATCGACAGGGCCAGAACACTGAAGCTTTCTTT. As protein: CASNRQGQNTEAFF.

This clonotype came up once. This chain joins TRBV6-1 and TRBJ2-3; no clear D gene. The length of the CDR3 is 14 residues. Germline V gene lookup returns CDR1 MNHNS and CDR2 SASEGT. V dropped 4 bases and J dropped 2 bases, with 10 bases sitting between them. This CDR3 reads CASSGLDHTDTQYF. The DNA for the CDR3 is TGTGCCAGCAGTGGCCTTGACCACACAGATACGCAGTATTTT.

This chain links TRBV6-4 with TRBJ1-6; D call uncertain. V gave up 6 bases and J gave up 6 bases, with 18 bases separating them. The CDR3 loop spans 16 amino acids. Germline-derived CDR1 and CDR2 are MRHNA and SNTAGT. CDR3 residues: CASRAVHFGGNSPLHF. In DNA form, the CDR3 reads TGTGCCAGCAGGGCGGTACACTTCGGCGGTAATTCACCCCTCCACTTT.

In this sample, this clonotype turned up once. The V and J genes are TRBV12-5 and TRBJ1-2; D gene ambiguous. CDR1 is LGHNT and CDR2 is FRNRAP in the germline V gene. The CDR3 is 12 amino acids. The V end was cut by 7 bases, the J end by 5 bases, with 11 bases between. CDR3 DNA sequence: TGTGCTAGTGCTGGGTCCGGGTATGGCTACACCTTC. The encoded protein is CASAGSGYGYTF.

A few counts support this clonotype. This chain joins TRBV20-1 and TRBJ1-5; 10 bases map to TRBD1. This CDR3 comprises 15 residues. Germline CDR1 DFQATT, CDR2 SNEGSKA (reference sequence). The ends lost 0 bases at V and 6 bases at J; junction bases unmatched: 5. The CDR3 DNA sequence: TGCAGTGCTAGAGATCAGGACAGGGGGAGTCAGCCCCAGCATTTT. It encodes CSARDQDRGSQPQHF.

The rearrangement joins TRBV11-3 to TRBJ2-1; 8 nucleotides agree with TRBD1. Germline assignment: CDR1 SGHNT and CDR2 YENEEA. This CDR3 is built from 14 residues. J gave up 7 bases and V 7 bases, and 9 bases lay outside the gene matches. The DNA for the CDR3 is TGTGCCAGCAAAGGGCAGGGGGCGAAGAATGAGCAGTTCTTC. As protein: CASKGQGAKNEQFF.

The genes are TRBV15 and TRBJ2-7; D tentatively fits TRBD1 or TRBD2 (5 bases each). The CDR3 runs 13 residues. Germline-derived CDR1 and CDR2 are LNHNV and YYDKDF (reference sequence). Trimming pared 5 bases from V and 7 bases from J, leaving 15 bases between. The CDR3 is CATSGSRDAEQYF. CDR3 DNA sequence: TGTGCCACCAGCGGGTCCCGGGACGCTGAGCAGTACTTC.

J is TRBJ1-6 and V is TRBV7-9; perhaps TRBD1 as D (5 bases). V lost 5 bases and J lost 9, with 14 bases in between. The germline V gene encodes CDR1 SEHNR and CDR2 FQNEAQ (reference sequence). The CDR3 consists of 14 residues. The CDR3, as DNA: TGTGCCAGCAGCAGAGACAGATCAGGTTCACCCCTCCACTTT. The encoded protein is CASSRDRSGSPLHF.

The chain recombines TRBV5-1 with TRBJ2-5, with unresolved D. With 1 base removed from V and 0 bases from J, the gap between germline ends came to 7 bases. Germline V gene sequence: CDR1 SGHRS, CDR2 YFSETQ. This CDR3 has 14 amino acids. The CDR3: CASSLYSYQETQYF. The CDR3, as DNA: TGCGCCAGCAGCTTGTACTCGTACCAAGAGACCCAGTACTTC. The full variable domain, in which reference TRBV5-1 and TRBJ2-5 provide the parts outside the CDR3, is KAGVTQTPRYLIKTRGQQVTLSCSPISGHRSVSWYQQTPGQGLQFLFEYFSETQRNKGNFPGRFSGRQFSNSRSEMNVSTLELGDSALYLCASSLYSYQETQYFGPGTRLLVL.

The V gene is TRBV5-1, the J gene TRBJ1-2; TRBD1 matches at 10 bases. The CDR3 has 14 amino acids. Germline lookup yields CDR1 SGHRS and CDR2 YFSETQ. The V segment lost 4 bases and the J segment 2 bases; nucleotides outside the gene matches: 2. The CDR3 spells CASSPGQGNYGYTF. The CDR3 coding sequence is TGCGCCAGCAGCCCGGGACAGGGGAACTATGGCTACACCTTC.

V usage is TRBV12-3 or TRBV12-4 and J usage is TRBJ1-2; 8 bases map to TRBD1. The CDR3 is made up of 13 amino acids. The V and J ends lost 3 bases and 5 bases, in that order; junction bases with no gene match: 2. The chain's CDR3 is CASSLQGAYGYTF. In DNA, the CDR3 is TGTGCCAGCAGTTTGCAGGGGGCGTATGGCTACACCTTC.

This chain connects TRBV7-8 to TRBJ2-3, with 9 bases matching TRBD2. Germline V gene data show CDR1 as SGHVS and CDR2 as FQNEAQ. The CDR3 runs to 19 residues. The V and J ends lost 1 base and 1 base, in that order; junction bases with no gene match: 12. CDR3 loop: CASSLGSPLERGGTDTQYF. The CDR3 coding sequence is TGTGCCAGCAGCTTAGGGTCCCCTCTAGAGCGGGGGGGCACAGATACGCAGTATTTT.

This chain connects TRBV28 to TRBJ1-2; D is undetermined. Germline CDR1 and CDR2: MDHEN and SYDVKM. The CDR3 sequence is 13 residues long. The V end was cut by 2 bases, the J end by 1 base, with 5 bases between. The DNA for the CDR3 is TGTGCCAGCAGTTTAGAGTATAACTATGGCTACACCTTC. Translating gives CASSLEYNYGYTF.

This sequence joins TRBV14 and TRBJ1-3, with D unclear. Germline CDR1 SGHDN, CDR2 FVKESK. Trimming stripped 0 bases from V and 0 bases from J, with 9 bases between. The CDR3 is made up of 16 amino acids. The CDR3 nucleotides read TGTGCCAGCAGCCAAGATTTGACGTTCTCTGGAAACACCATATATTTT. Translated, it gives CASSQDLTFSGNTIYF.

This chain uses TRBV6-4 with TRBJ2-7; the D gene is possibly TRBD2 (5 bases). Per the germline V gene, CDR1 is MRHNA and CDR2 is SNTAGT. The CDR3 has 15 amino acids. Deletions cut 5 bases from V and 0 bases from J, with 14 bases between. The CDR3 region has the DNA TGTGCCAGCAGTAGGTTTAGAGAGGGCTCCTACGAGCAGTACTTC. This translates into CASSRFREGSYEQYF.

This clonotype showed up just once. The chain uses TRBV20-1 and TRBJ2-1, with no clear D. The CDR3 has 14 amino acids. Germline V gene lookup returns CDR1 DFQATT and CDR2 SNEGSKA (reference sequence). V was cut by 5 bases and J by 2 bases, with 13 bases left in between. CDR3 DNA: TGCAGTGCTTCCCCCCCAAAGGCCTACAATGAGCAGTTCTTC. It specifies CSASPPKAYNEQFF.

This clonotype appeared once. V usage is TRBV20-1 and J usage is TRBJ1-6; tentatively, D is TRBD1 (5 bases). The V end lost 4 bases, the J end lost 6 bases, and 10 bases lay between the germline ends. Germline V gene data show CDR1 as DFQATT and CDR2 as SNEGSKA (reference sequence). CDR3 length equals 13 residues. As DNA, the CDR3 is TGCAGTGCTACCGGGGACGGTAATTCACCCCTCCACTTT. It translates to CSATGDGNSPLHF.

This clonotype was recorded a few times. The V call is TRBV2, the J call TRBJ2-5; 8 positions match TRBD1. The CDR3 has 16 amino acids. Germline-derived CDR1 and CDR2 are SNHLY and FYNNEI. V shed 4 bases, J shed 5 bases, and the junction held 12 bases outside the gene matches. DNA for the CDR3: TGTGCCAGCAGTGGTAGGGCAGGGGGCCTGTGGGAGACCCAGTACTTC. Encoded protein: CASSGRAGGLWETQYF. Together with reference TRBV2 and TRBJ2-5, the CDR3 gives the full variable domain: EPEVTQTPSHQVTQMGQEVILRCVPISNHLYFYWYRQILGQKVEFLVSFYNNEISEKSEIFDDQFSVERPDGSNFTLKIRSTKLEDSAMYFCASSGRAGGLWETQYFGPGTRLLVL.

This clonotype has more than one count but fewer than ten. This chain links TRBV28 with TRBJ1-5, with unresolved D. Germline V gene data show CDR1 as MDHEN and CDR2 as SYDVKM. V was cut by 7 bases and J by 5 bases, with 21 bases left in between. The CDR3 has 16 residues. CDR3: CASTSGGIISYQPQHF. In DNA form, the CDR3 reads TGTGCCAGCACCTCCGGAGGGATAATTAGTTATCAGCCCCAGCATTTT. The variable domain in full, completed from reference TRBV28 and TRBJ1-5, reads DVKVTQSSRYLVKRTGEKVFLECVQDMDHENMFWYRQDPGLGLRLIYFSYDVKMKEKGDIPEGYSVSREKKERFSLILESASTNQTSMYLCASTSGGIISYQPQHFGDGTRLSIL.

The chain is built from TRBV7-8 and TRBJ2-2, with a tentative D call TRBD2 (5 bases). This CDR3 has 16 amino acids. In germline, CDR1 is SGHVS, CDR2 FQNEAQ. V dropped 6 bases and J dropped 4 bases, with 18 bases sitting between them. The CDR3 sequence is CASRGPRGISTGELFF. Written as DNA, the CDR3 is TGTGCCAGCAGAGGTCCCCGGGGTATCTCCACCGGGGAGCTGTTTTTT.

The chain joins TRBV11-3 to TRBJ1-3; D gene unclear. The CDR3 extends over 16 amino acids. Trimming pared 1 base from V and 0 bases from J, leaving 10 bases between. CDR1 is SGHNT and CDR2 is YENEEA in the germline V gene. CDR3 in DNA: TGTGCCAGCAGCTTAGGCAGTGCCCTCTCTGGAAACACCATATATTTT. This gives the protein CASSLGSALSGNTIYF. Filled out from reference TRBV11-3 and TRBJ1-3, the complete variable domain reads EAGVVQSPRYKIIEKKQPVAFWCNPISGHNTLYWYLQNLGQGPELLIRYENEEAVDDSQLPKDRFSAERLKGVDSTLKIQPAELGDSAVYLCASSLGSALSGNTIYFGEGSWLTVV.

V gene TRBV6-1 combines with J gene TRBJ2-5, with a tentative D call TRBD2 (6 bases). Germline assignment: CDR1 MNHNS and CDR2 SASEGT. This CDR3 spans 15 amino acids. Trimming took 6 bases from V and 4 from J, leaving 18 bases between them. The CDR3 region has the DNA TGTGCCAGCAGCCCCTCCCGGGGGATGGGAGAGACCCAGTACTTC. Amino acid sequence: CASSPSRGMGETQYF.

This rearrangement joins TRBV9 to TRBJ2-5; TRBD1 is a possible D gene (6 bases). This CDR3 has 15 residues. Germline V gene lookup returns CDR1 SGDLS and CDR2 YYNGEE. Trimming left V 4 bases short and J 4 bases short, with 17 bases between. The CDR3 region is CASSQTTGSGETQYF. The CDR3, as DNA: TGTGCCAGCAGCCAAACAACAGGGTCCGGAGAGACCCAGTACTTC.